The 29 T cell receptor beta chains given below trace back to one sample, sequenced in a study of blood T cell repertoires in COVID-19. Assay: immunoSEQ multiplex PCR; the TCRdb copy retains only in-frame clones and omits some. The data contain some 80,000 clones, roughly 81% of them singletons. Sequenced sample: peripheral blood. All receptors come from a man in his sixties with COVID-19, enrolled during active disease.

V usage is TRBV5-6 and J usage is TRBJ2-7; 9 bases agree with TRBD1. V was clipped by 0 bases and J by 1 base; unmatched bases: 8. The germline V gene encodes CDR1 SGHDT and CDR2 YYEEEE. The CDR3 extends over 17 amino acids. CDR3 amino acids: CASSLGPTGGDSYEQYF. Written as DNA, the CDR3 is TGTGCCAGCAGCTTGGGACCAACAGGGGGCGATTCCTACGAGCAGTACTTC.

Concerning this clone itself: Mismatch with germline at one junction end may stem from a read error. The rearrangement links TRBV12-3 or TRBV12-4 to TRBJ2-2, with TRBD2 matching 14 bases. The CDR3 contains 13 residues. For the CDR3, the DNA is TGTGCCAGTACTCCCGGGACTAGCGGGGGGCTGTTTTTT. It codes for CASTPGTSGGLFF.

This chain joins TRBV3-1 (or the pseudogene TRBV3-2) and TRBJ1-1; the D gene is possibly TRBD1 (6 bases). There are 14 residues in the CDR3. The V end was cut by 4 bases, the J end by 3 bases, with 12 bases between. Germline CDR1 reads LGHDT; CDR2 reads YNNKEL (reference sequence). The CDR3 nucleotides are TGTGCCAGCAGCCCGGGACACCACTACACTGAAGCTTTCTTT. This encodes CASSPGHHYTEAFF.

This rearrangement joins TRBV5-1 to TRBJ2-5; D is undetermined. The CDR3 covers 14 residues. Germline CDR1 SGHRS, CDR2 YFSETQ. Between the trimmed V and J ends, which lost 0 bases and 3 bases, there was a span of 9 bases. The CDR3 loop reads CASSLVTREETQYF. The CDR3 DNA reads as TGCGCCAGCAGCTTGGTAACCCGGGAAGAGACCCAGTACTTC.

This sequence joins TRBV28 and TRBJ2-2, with TRBD2 matching 8 bases. V dropped 6 bases and J dropped 7; count of bases not matched to a gene: 16. The length of the CDR3 is 17 residues. Germline V gene data show CDR1 as MDHEN and CDR2 as SYDVKM. As DNA, the CDR3 is TGTGCCAGCAGCGATATGCCGGGAGGGCCCACATACGGGGAGCTGTTTTTT. Translating it yields CASSDMPGGPTYGELFF.

This chain joins TRBV7-9 and TRBJ1-2; D might be TRBD1 (6 bases). The CDR3 runs to 13 residues. The germline V gene has CDR1 SEHNR and CDR2 FQNEAQ (reference sequence). The V end lost 3 bases, the J end lost 8 bases, and 13 bases lay between the germline ends. CDR3 loop: CASSFRDIRGYTF. The CDR3 DNA sequence: TGTGCCAGCAGCTTCCGGGACATTCGGGGCTACACCTTC.

This clone showed up just a few times. This sequence joins TRBV11-2 and TRBJ2-1; 12 bases are shared with TRBD2. With V trimmed by 1 base and J by 4 bases, 2 bases remained unmatched. The CDR3 contains 16 residues. Per the germline V gene, CDR1 is SGHAT and CDR2 is FQNNGV. DNA for the CDR3: TGTGCCAGCAGCTTAGTCACTAGCGGGGGGTACAATGAGCAGTTCTTC. This translates into CASSLVTSGGYNEQFF.

This sequence joins TRBV6-1 and TRBJ2-3; weak D call: TRBD1 (6 bases). Per the germline V gene, CDR1 is MNHNS and CDR2 is SASEGT. The CDR3 length is 13 residues. The ends were cut back, 1 base at V and 6 bases at J, with 8 bases in the middle. This chain's CDR3 is CASSEDRDDTQYF. The CDR3 nucleotides are TGTGCCAGCAGTGAAGACAGGGATGATACGCAGTATTTT.

To note about this clone: This sample includes further DNA sequences coding for the same CDR3. CDR3 sequence: CASSFRDRGNSPLHF. In nucleotides, the CDR3 is TGTGCCAGCAGCTTCAGGGACAGGGGTAATTCACCCCTCCACTTT. The J gene is TRBJ1-6, the V gene TRBV7-6; 10 bases are a match to TRBD1. Germline V gene data show CDR1 as SGHVS and CDR2 as FNYEAQ. The CDR3 is 15 residues long. Losses at the gene ends were 3 bases for V and 6 bases for J; bases not matched to a gene: 2.

The chain is built from TRBV28 and TRBJ1-5; 8 bases map to TRBD1. The V gene end was trimmed by 8 bases and the J gene end by 2 bases; junction bases not matched to a gene: 8. Germline values: CDR1 MDHEN, CDR2 SYDVKM. This CDR3 is 15 amino acids long. As DNA, the CDR3 is TGTGCCAGCCGTTCACCGGGACAGGGCAATCAGCCCCAGCATTTT. It codes for CASRSPGQGNQPQHF.

This chain connects TRBV6-2 or TRBV6-3 to TRBJ2-1; 11 nucleotides line up with TRBD1. The CDR3 length is 15 residues. CDR1 and CDR2 (germline): MNHEY, SVGEGT. Trimming took 6 bases from V and 9 from J; bases not matched to a gene: 10. The DNA of the CDR3 is TGTGCCAGCAGCCCCGGACAGGGGGCGCCGAGTGAGCAGTTCTTC. It codes for CASSPGQGAPSEQFF.

The rearrangement uses TRBV5-1 and TRBJ2-5; the D gene is possibly TRBD1 (6 bases). Germline CDR1 is SGHRS and CDR2 is YFSETQ. The CDR3 loop spans 15 amino acids. The V gene lost 0 bases and the J gene lost 2 bases, with 11 bases spanning the gap. The CDR3 DNA sequence: TGCGCCAGCAGCTTGGCGGCAGGGGTACAAGAGACCCAGTACTTC. Translation gives CASSLAAGVQETQYF. The variable domain in full, completed from reference TRBV5-1 and TRBJ2-5, reads KAGVTQTPRYLIKTRGQQVTLSCSPISGHRSVSWYQQTPGQGLQFLFEYFSETQRNKGNFPGRFSGRQFSNSRSEMNVSTLELGDSALYLCASSLAAGVQETQYFGPGTRLLVL.

This sequence joins TRBV7-2 and TRBJ2-5; 11 bases are a match to TRBD2. Germline V gene lookup returns CDR1 SGHTA and CDR2 FQGNSA. With V trimmed by 5 bases and J by 2 bases, 4 bases remained unmatched. There are 15 residues in the CDR3. The CDR3 protein is CASSPRTSGQETQYF. Here the CDR3 DNA reads TGTGCCAGCAGCCCACGGACTAGCGGGCAAGAGACCCAGTACTTC.

DNA of the CDR3: TGTGCCAGCAGCCTGCAGTCTAACTATGGCTACACCTTC. It specifies CASSLQSNYGYTF. V and J are TRBV2 and TRBJ1-2, with D hard to call. Germline CDR1 is SNHLY and CDR2 is FYNNEI. The CDR3 sequence is 13 residues long. Trimming removed 6 bases from V and 0 bases from J, with 8 bases in between.

The chain employs TRBV5-1 and TRBJ2-3, with D hard to call. With 3 bases removed from V and 6 bases from J, the gap between germline ends came to 8 bases. In germline, CDR1 is SGHRS, CDR2 YFSETQ. The CDR3 spans 12 residues. The CDR3 bases are TGCGCCAGCAGCTCTACACAGGATACGCAGTATTTT. Protein sequence: CASSSTQDTQYF.

This clone was found a few times. The V and J genes are TRBV2 and TRBJ1-1; D uncertain. Germline-derived CDR1 and CDR2 are SNHLY and FYNNEI. The length of the CDR3 is 11 residues. V shed 9 bases and J shed 3 bases, with 8 bases lying between them. The chain's CDR3 is CASRGDTEAFF. CDR3 coding DNA: TGTGCCAGTCGCGGGGACACTGAAGCTTTCTTT.

The chain has TRBV28 and TRBJ1-6; 9 bases are shared with TRBD1. The V and J ends lost 8 bases and 0 bases, in that order; junction bases with no gene match: 17. The CDR3 sequence is 20 residues long. Germline CDR1 reads MDHEN; CDR2 reads SYDVKM. The CDR3 DNA reads as TGTGCCAGCCGACCTCCCCGTTCACAGGGGGCCCACTCCTATAATTCACCCCTCCACTTT. This gives the protein CASRPPRSQGAHSYNSPLHF.

The chain is built from TRBV6-1 and TRBJ1-6; weak D call: TRBD1 (6 bases). CDR1 and CDR2 (germline): MNHNS, SASEGT. This CDR3 region has 16 residues. V dropped 2 bases and J dropped 4 bases, with 12 bases sitting between them. The CDR3 loop reads CASSEKTGLYNSPLHF. In DNA, the CDR3 is TGTGCCAGCAGTGAAAAGACAGGTCTATATAATTCACCCCTCCACTTT.

This clone appeared once. The CDR3 reads CASSIGRVHEQYF. CDR3 coding DNA: TGTGCCAGTAGTATAGGCAGGGTGCACGAGCAGTACTTC. The V call is TRBV19, the J call TRBJ2-7; D is possibly TRBD1 (5 bases). The ends were cut back, 1 base at V and 5 bases at J, with 9 bases in the middle. Germline CDR1 LNHDA, CDR2 SQIVND (reference sequence). The CDR3 totals 13 residues.

The chain uses TRBV5-6 and TRBJ2-5; D perhaps matches TRBD2 (6 bases). This CDR3 comprises 14 residues. V lost 3 bases and J lost 0, with 9 bases in between. CDR1 is SGHDT, CDR2 YYEEEE, per germline. CDR3 region: CASSYRDYQETQYF. For the CDR3, the DNA is TGTGCCAGCAGCTACCGGGACTACCAAGAGACCCAGTACTTC.

The gene calls are TRBV5-1 and TRBJ1-5, with D tentatively TRBD1 (5 bases). The CDR3 covers 15 residues. CDR1 and CDR2 (germline): SGHRS, YFSETQ. The V and J ends lost 4 bases and 2 bases respectively, with 13 bases between them. For the CDR3, the DNA is TGCGCCAGCAGCCCTTTAGGGGTGGGCAATCAGCCCCAGCATTTT. This translates into CASSPLGVGNQPQHF. Supplemented by reference TRBV5-1 and TRBJ1-5, the full variable domain reads KAGVTQTPRYLIKTRGQQVTLSCSPISGHRSVSWYQQTPGQGLQFLFEYFSETQRNKGNFPGRFSGRQFSNSRSEMNVSTLELGDSALYLCASSPLGVGNQPQHFGDGTRLSIL.

This chain links TRBV5-1 with TRBJ1-2; 10 positions match TRBD1. Germline CDR1 and CDR2: SGHRS and YFSETQ. After removal of 2 bases from V and 4 bases from J, the junction contained 5 bases not matched to a gene. The CDR3 loop spans 15 amino acids. The CDR3 sequence is CASSFGTGVTYGYTF. The CDR3 DNA sequence: TGCGCCAGCAGCTTCGGGACAGGGGTCACCTATGGCTACACCTTC. The full variable domain, with the rest looked up from reference TRBV5-1 and TRBJ1-2, is KAGVTQTPRYLIKTRGQQVTLSCSPISGHRSVSWYQQTPGQGLQFLFEYFSETQRNKGNFPGRFSGRQFSNSRSEMNVSTLELGDSALYLCASSFGTGVTYGYTFGSGTRLTVV.

The CDR3 sequence: CASSVSSGFDEQFF. In DNA form, the CDR3 reads TGTGCCAGCAGCGTCTCTAGCGGGTTCGATGAGCAGTTCTTC. This chain connects TRBV9 to TRBJ2-1; TRBD2 aligns across 8 bases. The CDR3 is 14 amino acids. V shed 2 bases, J shed 8 bases, and the junction held 6 bases outside the gene matches. CDR1 and CDR2 from the germline V gene are SGDLS and YYNGEE.

The J gene is TRBJ1-2, the V gene TRBV28; 7 nucleotides align to TRBD1. The CDR3 loop spans 14 amino acids. CDR1 and CDR2 from the germline V gene are MDHEN and SYDVKM. V was clipped by 4 bases and J by 5 bases; unmatched bases: 7. CDR3 sequence: CASSSTDRVYGYTF. The CDR3 DNA is TGTGCCAGCAGTTCCACAGACAGGGTATATGGCTACACCTTC.

The chain links TRBV7-3 to TRBJ1-3; D is perhaps TRBD1 (5 bases). The CDR3 covers 14 residues. The V gene lost 5 bases and the J gene lost 8 bases, with 16 bases spanning the gap. Germline V gives CDR1 SGHTA, CDR2 FQGTGA. CDR3 coding DNA: TGTGCCAGCAGCGCGAGTAGCTCGGGGGACACCATATATTTT. This translates into CASSASSSGDTIYF.

This clone was observed a few times. The V gene is TRBV2, the J gene TRBJ1-6; TRBD1 aligns across 7 bases. The germline CDR1 and CDR2 sequences are SNHLY and FYNNEI. The CDR3 sequence is 17 residues long. Trimming at V came to 8 bases and at J to 7 bases, leaving 17 bases not matched to a gene. The DNA of the CDR3 is TGTGCCAGCTGTACCTCCCTTACAGGGGTGGGGAATTCACCCCTCCACTTT. It codes for CASCTSLTGVGNSPLHF. The whole variable domain, filled in from reference TRBV2 and TRBJ1-6, reads EPEVTQTPSHQVTQMGQEVILRCVPISNHLYFYWYRQILGQKVEFLVSFYNNEISEKSEIFDDQFSVERPDGSNFTLKIRSTKLEDSAMYFCASCTSLTGVGNSPLHFGNGTRLTVT.

V usage is TRBV7-9 and J usage is TRBJ1-6; D remains unclear. Trimming removed 5 bases at V and 2 bases at J, with 10 bases between. The germline V gene has CDR1 SEHNR and CDR2 FQNEAQ (reference sequence). The CDR3 loop spans 15 amino acids. Here the CDR3 reads CASSARQAYNSPLHF. The CDR3 coding sequence is TGTGCCAGCAGCGCGAGACAAGCCTATAATTCACCCCTCCACTTT.

This clone was recorded only once. This chain uses TRBV11-2 with TRBJ2-7; TRBD2 is a possible D gene (6 bases). The CDR3 length is 18 residues. V was clipped by 1 base and J by 0 bases, with 19 bases between them. Per the germline V gene, CDR1 is SGHAT and CDR2 is FQNNGV. CDR3: CASSLVSGGMGLSYEQYF. Here the CDR3 DNA reads TGTGCCAGCAGCTTAGTATCCGGCGGGATGGGCCTCTCCTACGAGCAGTACTTC.

V usage is TRBV5-4 and J usage is TRBJ2-1, with D maybe TRBD1 (6 bases). Germline CDR1 reads SGHNT; CDR2 reads YYREEE (reference sequence). Trimming left V 1 base short and J 4 bases short, with 12 bases between. The CDR3 extends over 15 amino acids. The CDR3 loop reads CASSLRTEIYNEQFF. In nucleotides, the CDR3 is TGTGCCAGCAGCTTGCGGACAGAGATATACAATGAGCAGTTCTTC.